One sample yielded the 19 T cell receptor beta chains listed below, sequenced in a study of blood T cell repertoires in COVID-19. Profiled with immunoSEQ multiplex PCR; TCRdb holds only in-frame clones, not every one. The table has some 430,000 clones, about nine tenths seen once. The specimen sequenced was PBMCs or T cells enriched from blood (not recorded which). The receptors were sampled from a man aged 18 to 30 who had recovered from COVID-19.

V gene TRBV10-1 combines with J gene TRBJ2-3, with 8 bases identical to TRBD1. V was clipped by 4 bases and J by 2 bases; unmatched bases: 2. The germline gives CDR1 WNHNN, CDR2 SYGVQD (reference sequence). The CDR3 has 14 amino acids. In DNA, the CDR3 is TGCGCCAGCAGTGGACAGGGGCCCACAGATACGCAGTATTTT. Translating it yields CASSGQGPTDTQYF.

The genes are TRBV5-5 and TRBJ2-7; D is possibly TRBD2 (5 bases). Trimming removed 0 bases from V and 4 bases from J, with 14 bases in between. The CDR3 sequence is 15 residues long. Germline assignment: CDR1 SGHKS and CDR2 YYEKEE (reference sequence). The CDR3 region is CASSLAPGKGYEQYF. CDR3 DNA: TGTGCCAGCAGCTTGGCACCGGGGAAAGGGTACGAGCAGTACTTC.

This clone appeared a few times. The J gene is TRBJ1-3, the V gene TRBV15; no definite D call. Trimming stripped 1 base from V and 1 base from J, with 17 bases between. Germline loops: CDR1 LNHNV, CDR2 YYDKDF (reference sequence). This CDR3 region has 18 residues. The DNA of the CDR3 is TGTGCCACCAGCAGAGCTCTCGGAGCAAGTCAGTCTGGAAACACCATATATTTT. This translates into CATSRALGASQSGNTIYF.

The V and J genes are TRBV7-9 and TRBJ1-1; 7 bases agree with TRBD1. Per germline, CDR1 SEHNR and CDR2 FQNEAQ (reference sequence). V lost 1 base and J lost 11; bases outside the gene matches: 10. The CDR3 totals 14 residues. The CDR3 coding sequence is TGTGCCAGCAGCTTAGGACAGGGTCCCTTTGGTGCTTTCTTT. It is translated as CASSLGQGPFGAFF.

This clone was picked up a small number of times. The V gene is TRBV6-5, the J gene TRBJ1-6; D not certain. Germline V CDR1 and CDR2: MNHEY, SVGAGI. The CDR3 has 12 amino acids. Trimming took 6 bases from V and 8 from J, leaving 8 bases between them. CDR3 sequence reads: CASSRGDSPLHF. DNA of the CDR3: TGTGCCAGCAGCCGAGGAGATTCACCCCTCCACTTT.

This clone was seen a few times. This chain links TRBV5-1 with TRBJ2-7, with 8 nucleotides matching TRBD2. The CDR3 sequence is 16 residues long. V was clipped by 0 bases and J by 6 bases; unmatched bases: 11. Germline V gene data show CDR1 as SGHRS and CDR2 as YFSETQ. CDR3 sequence (DNA): TGCGCCAGCAGCTTGGAACCGAGCGGGAGACCCATCGAGCAGTACTTC. It is translated as CASSLEPSGRPIEQYF.

The V and J genes are TRBV4-1 and TRBJ2-7; 11 bases align to TRBD2. Germline V gene sequence: CDR1 MGHRA, CDR2 YSYEKL. Unmatched junction bases numbered 10, after V lost 4 bases and J lost 5 bases. The CDR3 is 16 residues long. For the CDR3, the DNA is TGCGCCAGCAGCCTCCTACTAGCGGGAGATTTCGACGAGCAGTACTTC. It encodes CASSLLLAGDFDEQYF.

V gene TRBV11-2 combines with J gene TRBJ2-7, with D tentatively TRBD2 (5 bases). The germline V and J ends were trimmed by 5 bases and 7 bases, with 15 bases remaining between them. The length of the CDR3 is 13 residues. Looked up from germline, CDR1 is SGHAT and CDR2 is FQNNGV. This chain's CDR3 is CASSPAVLAEQYF. The CDR3 DNA follows: TGTGCCAGCAGCCCTGCCGTGTTAGCGGAGCAGTACTTC.

The rearrangement joins TRBV7-3 to TRBJ2-7; D is unresolved. Germline V gene sequence: CDR1 SGHTA, CDR2 FQGTGA. Trimming took 5 bases from V and 0 from J, leaving 14 bases between them. The CDR3 runs 15 residues. CDR3 sequence: CASSPSASSSYEQYF. The CDR3 DNA follows: TGTGCCAGCAGCCCCAGCGCTTCAAGCTCCTACGAGCAGTACTTC.

The rearrangement joins TRBV10-3 to TRBJ1-3, with no clear D. V lost 6 bases and J lost 4, with 7 bases in between. Germline CDR1 and CDR2: ENHRY and SYGVKD. The CDR3 extends over 12 amino acids. CDR3 sequence: CAIRGDGNTIYF. In DNA, the CDR3 is TGTGCCATCAGGGGCGACGGAAACACCATATATTTT.

V and J are TRBV6-5 and TRBJ1-1, with 7 positions matching TRBD1. The V gene's germline CDR1 is MNHEY and CDR2 SVGAGI. This CDR3 has 12 residues. V was clipped by 6 bases and J by 7 bases; unmatched bases: 5. The CDR3, as DNA: TGTGCCAGCAGAGTACGGGACAGTGAAGCTTTCTTT. Amino acid sequence: CASRVRDSEAFF.

This clone was counted between two and nine times. This rearrangement joins TRBV29-1 to TRBJ1-5; the D gene is possibly TRBD1 (5 bases). CDR3 size: 13 residues. V was clipped by 7 bases and J by 3 bases, with 13 bases between them. The germline V gene encodes CDR1 SQVTM and CDR2 ANQGSEA. As DNA, the CDR3 is TGCAGCGCGGCAGACAGTGACAATCAGCCCCAGCATTTT. Protein sequence: CSAADSDNQPQHF.

The rearrangement uses TRBV2 and TRBJ1-2; D gene ambiguous. V shed 7 bases and J shed 0 bases, with 21 bases lying between them. This CDR3 contains 17 residues. CDR1 is SNHLY and CDR2 is FYNNEI in the germline V gene. In nucleotides, the CDR3 is TGTGCCAGCACCTTGCAGGATACGGCGAAGGCTAACTATGGCTACACCTTC. Translation gives CASTLQDTAKANYGYTF.

The rearrangement links TRBV5-1 to TRBJ1-4, with D possibly matching TRBD1 (5 bases). The CDR3 runs to 15 residues. V gave up 1 base and J gave up 7 bases, with 14 bases separating them. The germline V gene has CDR1 SGHRS and CDR2 YFSETQ. CDR3 residues: CASSLSARAAEKLFF. The CDR3 DNA sequence: TGCGCCAGCAGCTTGTCAGCCAGGGCTGCTGAAAAACTGTTTTTT.

V and J are TRBV5-1 and TRBJ1-6; D is uncertain. This CDR3 has 15 amino acids. Germline loops: CDR1 SGHRS, CDR2 YFSETQ. V shed 0 bases and J shed 9 bases, with 13 bases lying between them. CDR3 residues: CASSLVPGESSPLHF. In nucleotides, the CDR3 is TGCGCCAGCAGCTTGGTCCCGGGAGAGAGTTCACCCCTCCACTTT.

The chain combines TRBV24-1 with TRBJ2-1, with TRBD2 matching 10 bases. This CDR3 is 16 amino acids long. Losses at the gene ends were 9 bases for V and 3 bases for J; bases not matched to a gene: 10. From germline, CDR1 is KGHDR and CDR2 SFDVKD. The CDR3 bases are TGTGCCACCGCGTCTAGCGGGAGTAAGGTCTACAATGAGCAGTTCTTC. Protein product: CATASSGSKVYNEQFF.

This clone came up a few times. V and J are TRBV2 and TRBJ1-2, with D hard to call. Germline V gene data show CDR1 as SNHLY and CDR2 as FYNNEI. This CDR3 contains 13 residues. V gave up 2 bases and J gave up 0 bases, with 4 bases separating them. The CDR3 DNA sequence: TGTGCCAGCAGTGAATCTCCTAACTATGGCTACACCTTC. Protein sequence: CASSESPNYGYTF.

This clone was detected once. This sequence joins TRBV7-9 and TRBJ1-5; possible D gene TRBD1, 5 bases. Trimming removed 1 base at V and 6 bases at J, with 10 bases between. Germline CDR1 is SEHNR and CDR2 is FQNEAQ (reference sequence). This CDR3 is built from 14 residues. The CDR3 region is CASSLGGGGQPQHF. In DNA form, the CDR3 reads TGTGCCAGCAGCTTAGGGGGGGGAGGTCAGCCCCAGCATTTT.

The V call is TRBV25-1, the J call TRBJ1-1; possibly TRBD1 for D (6 bases). This CDR3 is 16 amino acids long. Looked up from germline, CDR1 is MGHDK and CDR2 is SYGVNS. V was shortened by 1 base and J by 2 bases, with 14 bases between the two germline ends. The DNA of the CDR3 is TGTGCCAGCAGTGAATCCCCCCGGGGGGGCAACACTGAAGCTTTCTTT. Amino acid sequence: CASSESPRGGNTEAFF.